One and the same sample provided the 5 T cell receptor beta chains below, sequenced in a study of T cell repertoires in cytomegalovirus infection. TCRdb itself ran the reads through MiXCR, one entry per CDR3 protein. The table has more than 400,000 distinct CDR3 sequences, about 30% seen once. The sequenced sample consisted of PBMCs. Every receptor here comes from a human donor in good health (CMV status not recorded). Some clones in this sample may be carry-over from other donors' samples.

The CDR3 reads CASSLEGGPHNEQFF. The CDR3 DNA sequence: TGTGCCAGCAGCTTAGAGGGAGGGCCACACAATGAGCAGTTCTTC. The V and J genes are TRBV5-4 and TRBJ2-1; 7 bases line up with TRBD2. The V and J ends lost 2 bases and 5 bases, in that order; junction bases with no gene match: 7. The CDR3 contains 15 residues. Germline V gives CDR1 SGHNT, CDR2 YYREEE (reference sequence). The whole variable domain, remainder taken from reference TRBV5-4 and TRBJ2-1, is ETGVTQSPTHLIKTRGQQVTLRCSSQSGHNTVSWYQQALGQGPQFIFQYYREEENGRGNFPPRFSGLQFPNYSSELNVNALELDDSALYLCASSLEGGPHNEQFFGPGTRLTVL.

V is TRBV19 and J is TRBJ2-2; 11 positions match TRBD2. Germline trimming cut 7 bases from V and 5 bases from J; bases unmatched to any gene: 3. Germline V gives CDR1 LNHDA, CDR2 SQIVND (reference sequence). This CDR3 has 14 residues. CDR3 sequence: CASISSGRTGELFF. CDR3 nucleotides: TGTGCCAGTATATCTAGCGGGAGGACCGGGGAGCTGTTTTTT.

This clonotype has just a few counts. CDR3 amino acids: CASSIVGQGRVKTQYF. The CDR3 DNA reads as TGTGCCAGTAGTATTGTCGGGCAGGGTAGGGTAAAGACCCAGTACTTC. This chain links TRBV19 with TRBJ2-5; possible D gene TRBD1, 5 bases. V lost 3 bases to trimming and J lost 6 bases, with 20 bases between them. The CDR3 covers 16 residues. Looked up from germline, CDR1 is LNHDA and CDR2 is SQIVND (reference sequence). Full variable domain (remainder filled in from reference TRBV19 and TRBJ2-5): DGGITQSPKYLFRKEGQNVTLSCEQNLNHDAMYWYRQDPGQGLRLIYYSQIVNDFQKGDIAEGYSVSREKKESFPLTVTSAQKNPTAFYLCASSIVGQGRVKTQYFGPGTRLLVL.

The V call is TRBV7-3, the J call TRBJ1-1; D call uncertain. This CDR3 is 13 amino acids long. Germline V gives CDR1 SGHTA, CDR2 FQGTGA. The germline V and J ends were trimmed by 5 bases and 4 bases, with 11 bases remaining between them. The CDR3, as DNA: TGTGCCAGCAGCCCCTCTTCCGGCACTGAAGCTTTCTTT. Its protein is CASSPSSGTEAFF.

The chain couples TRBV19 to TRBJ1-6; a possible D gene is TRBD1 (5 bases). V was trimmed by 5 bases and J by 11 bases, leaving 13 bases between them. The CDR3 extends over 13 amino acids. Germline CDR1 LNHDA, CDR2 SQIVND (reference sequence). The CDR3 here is CASSGAWSPPLHF. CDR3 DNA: TGTGCCAGTAGTGGGGCCTGGAGTCCACCCCTCCACTTT.